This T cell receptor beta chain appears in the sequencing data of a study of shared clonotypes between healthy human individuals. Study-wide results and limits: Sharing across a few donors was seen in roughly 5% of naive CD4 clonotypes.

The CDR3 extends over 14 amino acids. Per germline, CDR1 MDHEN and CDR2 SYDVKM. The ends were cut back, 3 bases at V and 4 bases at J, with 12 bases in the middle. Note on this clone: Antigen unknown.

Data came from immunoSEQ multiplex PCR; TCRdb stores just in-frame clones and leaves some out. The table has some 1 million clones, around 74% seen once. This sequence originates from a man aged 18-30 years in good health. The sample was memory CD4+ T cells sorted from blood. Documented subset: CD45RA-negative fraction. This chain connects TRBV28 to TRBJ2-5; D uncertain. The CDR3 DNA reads TGTGCCAGCAGTTTTTTGGCGGCCGGAGAGACCCAGTACTTC. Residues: CASSFLAAGETQYF.